These T cell receptor beta chains were read from a single sample in a study of cytomegalovirus exposure and HLA in healthy donors. The table came from immunoSEQ multiplex PCR; TCRdb's copy has only in-frame clones and leaves some out. This sample has 170,000 or so clones; about four fifths occur once, and the top ten carry 5.5% to 7.5%. Sequenced material: PBMCs. These receptors came from a man aged 30 to 39 in good health and CMV-seropositive. CDR3s include the opening cysteine and the closing phenylalanine or tryptophan. D genes are given only for firm matches. Some rows have no size entry. The others give once, few or many, or a class for an expanded clone.

j_gene: TRBJ1-1; abundance: NA; d_gene: NA; v_gene: TRBV25-1; CDR3aa: CASSEWGGTEAFF
j_gene: TRBJ1-2; abundance: NA; d_gene: NA; v_gene: TRBV7-2; CDR3aa: CASSHPDSLGLGYGYTF
j_gene: TRBJ2-7; abundance: NA; d_gene: TRBD2; v_gene: TRBV4-1; CDR3aa: CASSQDGIAGEASEQYF
j_gene: TRBJ2-4; abundance: few; d_gene: NA; v_gene: TRBV4-3; CDR3aa: CASSSSTSLTKNIQYF
j_gene: TRBJ2-7; abundance: once; d_gene: TRBD2; v_gene: TRBV27; CDR3aa: CASSLGLAGAEQYF
j_gene: TRBJ1-1; abundance: NA; d_gene: TRBD1; v_gene: TRBV19; CDR3aa: CASSSSGTGTTEAFF
j_gene: TRBJ2-5; abundance: NA; d_gene: TRBD1; v_gene: TRBV19; CDR3aa: CASRTDRVGETQYF
j_gene: TRBJ2-7; abundance: NA; d_gene: NA; v_gene: TRBV29-1; CDR3aa: CSVEVGAVPYEQYF
j_gene: TRBJ2-1; abundance: NA; d_gene: NA; v_gene: TRBV5-1; CDR3aa: CASSLDRGGEQFF
j_gene: TRBJ2-7; abundance: once; d_gene: TRBD2; v_gene: TRBV27; CDR3aa: CASSPGLAGVIYEQYF
j_gene: TRBJ2-7; abundance: NA; d_gene: NA; v_gene: TRBV6-1; CDR3aa: CASREAGDREQYF
j_gene: TRBJ2-3; abundance: NA; d_gene: TRBD2; v_gene: TRBV27; CDR3aa: CASRQREGGTDTQYF
j_gene: TRBJ2-7; abundance: NA; d_gene: NA; v_gene: TRBV7-2; CDR3aa: CASRGERTPYF
j_gene: TRBJ2-2; abundance: NA; d_gene: NA; v_gene: TRBV19; CDR3aa: CASSHSRGNTGELFF
j_gene: TRBJ2-7; abundance: NA; d_gene: NA; v_gene: TRBV27; CDR3aa: CASSFDPFTGHTGNEQYF
j_gene: TRBJ2-7; abundance: NA; d_gene: TRBD1; v_gene: TRBV7-9; CDR3aa: CASSPPGQGGEQYF
j_gene: TRBJ1-2; abundance: NA; d_gene: NA; v_gene: TRBV21-1; CDR3aa: CASSKEGGHGYGYTF
j_gene: TRBJ2-7; abundance: once; d_gene: NA; v_gene: TRBV7-9; CDR3aa: CASSSNPPMLSEQYF
j_gene: TRBJ2-7; abundance: NA; d_gene: NA; v_gene: TRBV9; CDR3aa: CASSALADSSYEQYF
j_gene: TRBJ2-1; abundance: NA; d_gene: NA; v_gene: TRBV11-3; CDR3aa: CASSLVSNEQFF
j_gene: TRBJ1-5; abundance: NA; d_gene: TRBD1; v_gene: TRBV28; CDR3aa: CASSSRAGTGTEPQHF
j_gene: TRBJ2-1; abundance: NA; d_gene: TRBD2; v_gene: TRBV28; CDR3aa: CASRVAGNSPDEQFF
j_gene: TRBJ2-5; abundance: NA; d_gene: TRBD1; v_gene: TRBV2; CDR3aa: CASSFVLDRGIPETQYF
j_gene: TRBJ1-4; abundance: NA; d_gene: NA; v_gene: TRBV29-1; CDR3aa: CSGRGRVNEKLFF
j_gene: TRBJ2-7; abundance: few; d_gene: NA; v_gene: TRBV4-1; CDR3aa: CASSQGTGSDEQYF
j_gene: TRBJ2-1; abundance: NA; d_gene: NA; v_gene: TRBV27; CDR3aa: CASSLSPSRRYNEQFF
j_gene: TRBJ2-3; abundance: NA; d_gene: TRBD2; v_gene: TRBV5-6; CDR3aa: CASSLALAGRDTDTQYF
j_gene: TRBJ1-5; abundance: NA; d_gene: TRBD1; v_gene: TRBV6-5; CDR3aa: CASSPVSGGGQPQHF
j_gene: TRBJ2-5; abundance: once; d_gene: TRBD2; v_gene: TRBV7-6; CDR3aa: CASSLDFPSGRETQYF
j_gene: TRBJ2-7; abundance: NA; d_gene: TRBD2; v_gene: TRBV4-1; CDR3aa: CASSQGLAGEQYF
j_gene: TRBJ2-7; abundance: NA; d_gene: TRBD2; v_gene: TRBV7-9; CDR3aa: CASSPPTSGVSYEQYF
j_gene: TRBJ2-5; abundance: NA; d_gene: TRBD2; v_gene: TRBV11-2; CDR3aa: CATRTSGIETQYF